The source of this TCR beta chain is a study of vaccination effects on CD4 cells after COVID-19 (dated by TCRdb to 2022 to 2024). Background on the whole study: Each participant got two doses of an mRNA SARS-CoV-2 vaccine, either BNT162b2 or mRNA-1273. Pre-vaccine samples were drawn from two convalescent patients 16 days and one week before the first dose, at 142 and 148 days after COVID-19 diagnosis. In both COVID-19 convalescent patients and infection-naive vaccine recipients, the study compared SARS-CoV-2 spike-specific CD4+ TCR repertoires from before mRNA vaccination with those from after it. Altogether, around 11 COVID-19 convalescent patients and 4 SARS-CoV-2-naive healthy vaccine recipients made up the full study. Cultures from other donors in the study were sequenced using the Oncomine TCR Beta short-read assay on an Illumina iSeq 100.

The research as a whole found: In convalescent patients, the post-vaccine spike-reactive repertoire consisted mainly of new vaccine-induced clones, largely distinct from infection-induced clones. At late post-vaccination timepoints, both infection-induced and vaccine-induced clones showed marked clonal contraction, consistent with waning T cell responses. The study was limited by a small number of convalescent patients, and early post-infection timepoints were lacking.

The CDR1 and CDR2 encoded by the germline V gene are SNHLY and FYNNEI. Including cysteine and phenylalanine, the CDR3 has 18 amino acids. Only CDR3 DNA remains: 54 bases, in frame from the first base. V and J lose 2 bases and 3 bases, and a span of 20 bases separates them. Library creation used the immunoSEQ multiplex PCR assay. DNA from the cultured, isolated CD4+ T cells was subjected to TCR beta CDR3 sequencing. The paper's data handling went like this. Non-productive TCR sequences were removed and reads were trimmed to the CDR3 region, keeping CDR3s of at least 7 amino acids. The MANAFEST web app was used to pick out antigen-specific clonotypes by comparing their expansion in peptide wells with that in reference cultures. To be called positive, a clone needed expansion at FDR<0.05 compared with the reference and with all other wells, an odds ratio greater than 5, and a frequency greater than 0.1% in two replicate wells. A clonotype was called cross-reactive if it was significantly expanded both in SARS-CoV-2 spike wells and in at least one common cold coronavirus spike condition. Levenshtein distance calculated with the stringdist R package was used to assess CDR3 similarity, and unrooted trees were constructed with ape in R 3.6.1. TCRdb's version of the immuneACCESS table is confined to in-frame rearrangements and falls short of the full clone set. An unresolved V gene accounts for under half of the shortfall where checked; the remainder is of unknown origin. V and J calls and clone size follow that table, whereas D and trimming were derived from the DNA. The sample records 70,000 or so clones, 60% to 75% of which are singletons. Over 4.5% of the sample is in the top ten clones.

The table lists this clone with a few counts. Its antigen has not been determined. Base qualities are not at hand, and no much larger clone is one base apart. In the ViraFEST assay, PBMC were stimulated with viral peptide pools, and TCR sequencing was then used to find antigen-specific CD4+ T cell clonotypes based on their expansion. After about 10 days of culture, CD4+ T cells were isolated with the EasySep CD4+ T cell isolation kit. PCR-confirmed SARS-CoV-2 infection had occurred in convalescent patients between March and December 2020, before the Alpha, Beta and Delta variants emerged in the United States. Each well held 1.5 million to 2 million PBMC cultured in IMDM containing around 5% human AB serum, around 9.3 IU/ml IL-2 and gentamicin, along with around 11 ug/ml peptides. An HIV-1 Nef peptide pool served as the negative control culture condition. Half of the culture medium was replaced with fresh IL-2-containing medium on days 3 and 7. Unless noted otherwise, every peptide stimulation condition was grown in triplicate wells. PBMC were separated from whole blood using Ficoll-Paque Plus gradient centrifugation and were then either cryopreserved at -140C or used fresh. The QIAamp micro DNA kit was used to extract genomic DNA from the cultured CD4+ T cells.

The receptor was derived from a human donor who had a prior SARS-CoV-2 infection. The chain employs TRBV2 and TRBJ2-4; TRBD1 is perhaps the D gene, given 6 matching bases. This specimen was CD4+ T cells from PBMCs cultured with HIV peptides, taken before COVID-19 vaccination. The sample's cell subset or site label is to be understood as: HIV-1 Nef peptide pool negative control/reference culture. The DNA sequence follows: TGTGCCAGCAGTGAAACGGGGCCCAACAGGGAAGTCAAAAACATTCAGTACTTC. It translates to CASSETGPNREVKNIQYF. The full variable domain, with segments outside the CDR3 supplied by the reference TRBV2 and TRBJ2-4 proteins, appears as EPEVTQTPSHQVTQMGQEVILRCVPISNHLYFYWYRQILGQKVEFLVSFYNNEISEKSEIFDDQFSVERPDGSNFTLKIRSTKLEDSAMYFCASSETGPNREVKNIQYFGAGTRLSVL.